This T cell receptor beta chain was recovered during a study of control samples from healthy donors and cancer patients. Sequencing used immunoSEQ multiplex PCR; TCRdb keeps in-frame clones, though not all of them. The sample has roughly 20,000 clones; around 84% are singletons. The sequence was obtained from a man between 60 and 70 years old with colorectal cancer. What was sequenced was PBMCs.

The CDR3 DNA reads TGTGCCAGCAGCTTAACGGGAGGGGAGCTGTTTTTT. It yields the protein CASSLTGGELFF. J is TRBJ2-2 and V is TRBV11-2, with D tentatively TRBD2 (5 bases). This CDR3 comprises 12 residues. Trimming stripped 2 bases from V and 8 bases from J, with 6 bases between. Germline V gene sequence: CDR1 SGHAT, CDR2 FQNNGV.